This T cell receptor (beta chain) was captured by sequencing in a study of monozygotic twins with inflammatory bowel disease. Study findings and constraints: Versus healthy twins, IBD patients showed fewer clonotypes shared with others, especially with disease activity. Differing T cell subtypes remained indistinguishable.

Regarding this clonotype: Antigen specificity is unknown.

UMIs bearing a 6-nucleotide sample barcode were added through template switching. Following a re-call of the 5' RACE reads, TCRdb has one entry per CDR3 protein and lacks DNA. Reported are 300,000 to 450,000 distinct CDR3 sequences; the ten largest clones contain around 2.6%. Isolation of total RNA was performed on whole blood, with no prior T cell sorting. The clonotype was recovered from a human donor with ulcerative colitis or Crohn's disease, or a healthy co-twin of an affected twin (not recorded which). The material sequenced was blood.

The chain's CDR3 is CASSHDRGSYYEQYF. The gene calls are TRBV7-2 and TRBJ2-7; there is no DNA to check the TCRdb D call of TRBD1. The CDR3 contains 15 residues. Germline values: CDR1 SGHTA, CDR2 FQGNSA.